A single sample gave rise to the 30 T cell receptor beta chains below, sequenced in a study of T cell repertoires in cytomegalovirus infection (dated by TCRdb to the late 2010s). Data came from an Illumina HiSeq 1500. TCRdb trimmed the raw reads at Q25, called clones with MiXCR and kept productive beta chains. One record per CDR3 amino acid sequence lists the most common genes and DNA. Recorded for this sample are some 500,000 distinct CDR3 sequences; roughly 34% of them occurred a single time. The leading ten clones occupy about a sixth of the sample. The sample's treatment or condition label, in plain terms: in vitro stimulation with specific CMV peptide epitopes to enrich CMV-specific T cells. These TCRs' antigens remain unknown. Source: cultured PBMCs, taken from culture after CMV antigen stimulation. The receptors were gathered from a human donor in good health (CMV status not recorded). Some clones in this sample may be carry-over from other donors' samples.

The chain combines TRBV24-1 with TRBJ1-5; maybe TRBD1 (5 bases). Germline V CDR1 and CDR2: KGHDR, SFDVKD. The CDR3 contains 17 residues. Trimming took 4 bases from V and 0 from J, leaving 15 bases between them. CDR3 residues: CATSDLPRQYSNQPQHF. CDR3 sequence (DNA): TGTGCCACCAGTGACCTCCCCCGACAGTATAGCAATCAGCCCCAGCATTTT.

This clonotype turned up a few times. V gene TRBV25-1 combines with J gene TRBJ2-1; TRBD1 or TRBD2 may be the D gene (5 bases each). The CDR3 length is 13 residues. Trimming shortened V by 7 bases and J by 9 bases, and 16 bases separated the two germline ends. Germline loops: CDR1 MGHDK, CDR2 SYGVNS. The CDR3 is CASTLRGGSEQFF. For the CDR3, the DNA is TGTGCCAGCACCCTCCGTGGGGGTAGTGAGCAGTTCTTC.

J is TRBJ2-1 and V is TRBV10-3; D possibly matches TRBD1 or TRBD2 (5 bases each). Germline loops: CDR1 ENHRY, CDR2 SYGVKD. The CDR3 is made up of 14 amino acids. Trimming took 5 bases from V and 7 from J, leaving 15 bases between them. The CDR3 bases are TGTGCCATCAGTCCCCTTCTGGGACGGAATGAGCAGTTCTTC. It is translated as CAISPLLGRNEQFF.

This chain joins TRBV2 and TRBJ2-1; 9 bases agree with TRBD2. The length of the CDR3 is 15 residues. Germline CDR1 SNHLY, CDR2 FYNNEI. V shed 6 bases, J shed 5 bases, and the junction held 8 bases outside the gene matches. CDR3 in DNA: TGTGCCAGCAGGAAGACTAGCGGACAAGACAATGAGCAGTTCTTC. Protein sequence: CASRKTSGQDNEQFF. The whole variable domain, filled in from reference TRBV2 and TRBJ2-1, reads EPEVTQTPSHQVTQMGQEVILRCVPISNHLYFYWYRQILGQKVEFLVSFYNNEISEKSEIFDDQFSVERPDGSNFTLKIRSTKLEDSAMYFCASRKTSGQDNEQFFGPGTRLTVL.

The chain employs TRBV4-3 and TRBJ1-6; D unresolved. CDR3 length: 13 amino acids. The ends were cut back, 0 bases at V and 13 bases at J, with 10 bases in the middle. CDR1 is LGHNA, CDR2 YSLEER, per germline. CDR3 region: CASSQDGDKPLHF. The DNA of the CDR3 is TGCGCCAGCAGCCAAGACGGGGATAAGCCCCTCCACTTT.

The genes are TRBV7-3 and TRBJ2-2, with D maybe TRBD2 (5 bases). Trimming took off 1 base at V and 0 bases at J, with 9 bases between the two ends. The germline V gene encodes CDR1 SGHTA and CDR2 FQGTGA. The CDR3 runs to 16 residues. The CDR3 nucleotides read TGTGCCAGCAGCTTAAATCCCGGGACGAACACCGGGGAGCTGTTTTTT. Protein sequence: CASSLNPGTNTGELFF.

The chain recombines TRBV11-3 with TRBJ2-1; D unresolved. This CDR3 has 12 residues. CDR1 is SGHNT, CDR2 YENEEA, per germline. V gave up 5 bases and J gave up 9 bases, with 11 bases separating them. The CDR3, as DNA: TGTGCCAGCAGCCGCGAGGCAATTGAGCAGTTCTTC. Encoded protein: CASSREAIEQFF.

This clonotype occurred once. The chain links TRBV2 to TRBJ1-1; perhaps TRBD1 as D (5 bases). The germline V gene encodes CDR1 SNHLY and CDR2 FYNNEI. V was pared by 7 bases and J by 2 bases, with 14 bases between. This CDR3 region has 14 residues. The CDR3 DNA sequence: TGTGCCAGCACGGGGCAGGGAGAAAACACTGAAGCTTTCTTT. Translation: CASTGQGENTEAFF.

This clonotype was counted many times. Here the CDR3 DNA reads TGTGCCAGCAGCTTAGGGTGGGGTGAAGGTGACACCGGGGAGCTGTTTTTT. This codes for CASSLGWGEGDTGELFF. The rearrangement uses TRBV7-2 and TRBJ2-2; D call uncertain. The V gene's germline CDR1 is SGHTA and CDR2 FQGNSA. CDR3 size: 17 residues. Trimming removed 1 base at V and 3 bases at J, with 15 bases between.

The chain joins TRBV28 to TRBJ2-1; D is uncertain. The ends were cut back, 3 bases at V and 8 bases at J, with 11 bases in the middle. This CDR3 spans 13 amino acids. Germline V lookup: CDR1 MDHEN, CDR2 SYDVKM. For the CDR3, the DNA is TGTGCCAGCAGTTTGACCAGGTATCATGAGCAGTTCTTC. This translates into CASSLTRYHEQFF.

This clonotype was seen a few times. The CDR3 nucleotides are TGTGCCAGCAGTGCGCTCGACAGGGGCTTTGAGGAGACCCAGTACTTC. Translating it yields CASSALDRGFEETQYF. The gene calls are TRBV25-1 and TRBJ2-5; 8 bases map to TRBD1. Trimming cost V 4 bases and J 5 bases; bases outside gene matches: 12. The length of the CDR3 is 16 residues. The V gene's germline CDR1 is MGHDK and CDR2 SYGVNS.

The chain links TRBV4-3 to TRBJ2-3, with 9 bases identical to TRBD2. Looked up from germline, CDR1 is LGHNA and CDR2 is YSLEER. The trim removed 2 bases at V and 4 bases at J, leaving 10 bases unmatched. This CDR3 spans 17 amino acids. As DNA, the CDR3 is TGCGCCAGCAGCCAACAAACTGTAAGACTAGCGGCAGATACGCAGTATTTT. This translates into CASSQQTVRLAADTQYF.

The chain joins TRBV27 to TRBJ2-1; TRBD2 matches at 9 bases. J gave up 0 bases and V 5 bases, and 5 bases lay outside the gene matches. The length of the CDR3 is 16 residues. Germline loops: CDR1 MNHEY, CDR2 SMNVEV (reference sequence). The CDR3 DNA reads TGTGCCAGCAGTGGACTAGCGATCAGCTCCTACAATGAGCAGTTCTTC. Translation gives CASSGLAISSYNEQFF.

This clonotype occurred a few times. V usage is TRBV27 and J usage is TRBJ2-1; tentative D call: TRBD1 (5 bases). The germline V gene encodes CDR1 MNHEY and CDR2 SMNVEV (reference sequence). The CDR3 totals 15 residues. Trimming cost V 7 bases and J 8 bases, with 21 bases left between them. Written as DNA, the CDR3 is TGTGCCAGCACCGACAGAGGACCGCGGTCGGATGAGCAGTTCTTC. It codes for CASTDRGPRSDEQFF.

The chain combines TRBV4-2 with TRBJ1-1; D unclear. This CDR3 has 16 residues. V lost 0 bases to trimming and J lost 1 base, with 12 bases between them. CDR1 is LGHNA and CDR2 is YNFKEQ in the germline V gene. CDR3 sequence: CASSQEAVGGNTEAFF. In nucleotides, the CDR3 is TGTGCCAGCAGCCAAGAGGCGGTAGGTGGGAACACTGAAGCTTTCTTT.

This clonotype was picked up a small number of times. This sequence joins TRBV7-2 and TRBJ1-3, with 7 bases fitting TRBD1. Germline V gives CDR1 SGHTA, CDR2 FQGNSA. The CDR3 extends over 16 amino acids. The ends lost 2 bases at V and 1 base at J; junction bases unmatched: 5. CDR3 region: CASSLHRGYSGNTIYF. The DNA of the CDR3 is TGTGCCAGCAGCTTACACAGGGGATATTCTGGAAACACCATATATTTT.

The chain combines TRBV12-3 or TRBV12-4 with TRBJ1-2; 10 nucleotides match TRBD1. CDR3 length: 15 residues. Unmatched junction bases numbered 9, after V lost 5 bases and J lost 6 bases. The DNA of the CDR3 is TGTGCCAGCAGTGCAGGGGACAGGGGAACCGATGGCTACACCTTC. This sequence encodes CASSAGDRGTDGYTF.

The CDR3 is CADTPDLYEQYF. DNA of the CDR3: TGTGCGGACACACCAGATTTGTACGAGCAGTACTTC. The chain joins TRBV7-6 to TRBJ2-7; possible D gene TRBD1, 5 bases. The CDR3 is 12 residues long. The germline gives CDR1 SGHVS, CDR2 FNYEAQ.

The V call is TRBV29-1, the J call TRBJ1-6; D remains unclear. V shed 0 bases and J shed 7 bases, with 4 bases lying between them. The CDR3 sequence is 12 residues long. Per germline, CDR1 SQVTM and CDR2 ANQGSEA. CDR3 sequence (DNA): TGCAGCGTTGAAGACAGAAATTCACCCCTCCACTTT. This sequence encodes CSVEDRNSPLHF.

In the case of this clonotype: With a much larger clone just one base away, this may be a read error. The chain uses TRBV12-3 or TRBV12-4 and TRBJ1-5; 9 bases are a match to TRBD1. The CDR3 runs to 14 residues. The J segment lost 5 bases and the V segment lost 6 bases, leaving 5 bases of the junction unmatched. The CDR3 coding sequence is TGTGCCAGCAGCCCTACAGGGGGCCATCAGCCCCAGCATTTT. This encodes CASSPTGGHQPQHF.

V gene TRBV7-6 combines with J gene TRBJ2-7, with D possibly being TRBD1 (7 bases). CDR3 size: 16 residues. Germline CDR1 reads SGHVS; CDR2 reads FNYEAQ. V gave up 7 bases and J gave up 3 bases, with 22 bases separating them. CDR3 sequence reads: CASTNPGGTGIYEQYF. The CDR3 DNA sequence: TGTGCCAGCACCAACCCAGGGGGGACCGGAATCTACGAGCAGTACTTC. The whole variable domain, remainder taken from reference TRBV7-6 and TRBJ2-7, is GAGVSQSPRYKVTKRGQDVALRCDPISGHVSLYWYRQALGQGPEFLTYFNYEAQQDKSGLPNDRFSAERPEGSISTLTIQRTEQRDSAMYRCASTNPGGTGIYEQYFGPGTRLTVT.

This chain connects TRBV4-1 to TRBJ2-3, with 7 bases that match TRBD1. Germline V gene sequence: CDR1 MGHRA, CDR2 YSYEKL. The CDR3 has 16 residues. V dropped 1 base and J dropped 1; count of bases not matched to a gene: 5. The CDR3 spells CASSQGGGLGTDTQYF. The CDR3 nucleotides are TGCGCCAGCAGCCAAGGAGGGGGCCTGGGCACAGATACGCAGTATTTT.

The DNA for the CDR3 is TGTGCCAGCAGCAAGATTGCGGCAAACACTGAAGCTTTCTTT. It encodes CASSKIAANTEAFF. This chain connects TRBV7-8 to TRBJ1-1; D is undetermined. Trimming shortened V by 5 bases and J by 2 bases, and 12 bases separated the two germline ends. CDR1 is SGHVS and CDR2 is FQNEAQ in the germline V gene. The CDR3 has 14 amino acids.

The chain is built from TRBV12-3 or TRBV12-4 and TRBJ2-7; no definite D call. The CDR3 consists of 9 residues. The CDR3, as DNA: TGTGCGAGCCCGGGCGAGCAGTACGTC. It translates to CASPGEQYV.

The V call is TRBV29-1, the J call TRBJ2-5; D gene uncertain. The CDR3 loop spans 10 amino acids. Trimming cost V 5 bases and J 8 bases, with 9 bases left between them. Germline V gene lookup returns CDR1 SQVTM and CDR2 ANQGSEA. CDR3 DNA sequence: TGCAGCGTTATGGTCCTTACCCAGTACTTC. Residues: CSVMVLTQYF.

The chain is built from TRBV7-9 and TRBJ2-4; TRBD1 or TRBD2 may be the D gene (5 bases each). Germline lookup yields CDR1 SEHNR and CDR2 FQNEAQ (reference sequence). The CDR3 spans 14 residues. Trimming pared 3 bases from V and 0 bases from J, leaving 6 bases between. DNA for the CDR3: TGTGCCAGCAGCTTTGGGACAGCCAAAAACATTCAGTACTTC. Residues: CASSFGTAKNIQYF. Together with reference TRBV7-9 and TRBJ2-4, the CDR3 gives the full variable domain: DTGVSQNPRHKITKRGQNVTFRCDPISEHNRLYWYRQTLGQGPEFLTYFQNEAQLEKSRLLSDRFSAERPKGSFSTLEIQRTEQGDSAMYLCASSFGTAKNIQYFGAGTRLSVL.

This clonotype occurred many times. The chain combines TRBV7-2 with TRBJ1-2; TRBD1 might be the D (5 bases). Germline V gene sequence: CDR1 SGHTA, CDR2 FQGNSA. V dropped 1 base and J dropped 0 bases, with 12 bases sitting between them. This CDR3 is 16 amino acids long. This CDR3 reads CASSLGGRQANYGYTF. The CDR3 DNA reads as TGTGCCAGCAGCTTAGGGGGCAGACAAGCTAACTATGGCTACACCTTC. Looking up the rest from reference TRBV7-2 and TRBJ1-2 gives the full variable domain: GAGVSQSPSNKVTEKGKDVELRCDPISGHTALYWYRQSLGQGLEFLIYFQGNSAPDKSGLPSDRFSAERTGGSVSTLTIQRTQQEDSAVYLCASSLGGRQANYGYTFGSGTRLTVV.

In its sample, this clonotype was seen a few times. The rearrangement uses TRBV2 and TRBJ1-5; no firm D call. The CDR3 sequence is 14 residues long. Looked up from germline, CDR1 is SNHLY and CDR2 is FYNNEI. The germline V and J ends were trimmed by 3 bases and 3 bases, with 9 bases remaining between them. This chain's CDR3 is CASSETQTNQPQHF. In DNA, the CDR3 is TGTGCCAGCAGTGAGACACAGACCAATCAGCCCCAGCATTTT. The full variable domain, completed using reference TRBV2 and TRBJ1-5, is EPEVTQTPSHQVTQMGQEVILRCVPISNHLYFYWYRQILGQKVEFLVSFYNNEISEKSEIFDDQFSVERPDGSNFTLKIRSTKLEDSAMYFCASSETQTNQPQHFGDGTRLSIL.

This clonotype was seen just once. CDR3 nucleotide sequence: TGCGCCAGCAGCCAAGACATCGCAGGCAACACTGAAGCTTTCTTT. As protein: CASSQDIAGNTEAFF. This chain links TRBV4-1 with TRBJ1-1; no clear D. Trimming pared 0 bases from V and 2 bases from J, leaving 10 bases between. CDR3 length: 15 amino acids. Germline CDR1 reads MGHRA; CDR2 reads YSYEKL.

This chain joins TRBV10-3 and TRBJ2-7, with 8 bases matching TRBD2. Germline-derived CDR1 and CDR2 are ENHRY and SYGVKD. This CDR3 contains 15 residues. Losses at the gene ends were 6 bases for V and 0 bases for J; bases not matched to a gene: 7. The chain's CDR3 is CAIRGAGDPSYEQYF. CDR3 sequence (DNA): TGTGCCATCAGGGGAGCGGGGGATCCCTCCTACGAGCAGTACTTC.